Listed below are T cell receptor beta chains from one sample, sequenced in a study of T cell responses to AZD1222 COVID-19 vaccine. Assay used: immunoSEQ multiplex PCR; TCRdb lists only in-frame clones, some missing. The top ten clones hold roughly 4.8% of a sample with tens of thousands of clones, approximately 92% of them seen once. The material was peripheral blood, obtained 28 days after the second AZD1222 dose. These receptors all come from an adult who received the AZD1222 COVID-19 vaccine. The CDR3 runs from the conserved cysteine through the conserved F or W. The D gene is left open where the match is weak. Part of the rows lack a size; the others show once, few, many or a class for expanded clones.

D gene: -
clone size: -
J gene: TRBJ1-1
V gene: TRBV3-1/TRBV3-2
CDR3 DNA: TGTGCCAGCAGCCAGGACGGCAGGGTCACTGAAGCTTTCTTT
CDR3 protein: CASSQDGRVTEAFF

D gene: -
clone size: -
J gene: TRBJ2-3
V gene: TRBV9
CDR3 DNA: TGTGCCAGCAGCCCTACCGTACTCCCCACAGATACGCAGTATTTT
CDR3 protein: CASSPTVLPTDTQYF

D gene: TRBD2
clone size: -
J gene: TRBJ2-1
V gene: TRBV19
CDR3 DNA: TGTGCCAGTAGTATTTTCCAGGGACTAGCGGGTCTTAGGAATGAGCAGTTCTTC
CDR3 protein: CASSIFQGLAGLRNEQFF

D gene: -
clone size: -
J gene: TRBJ2-7
V gene: TRBV27
CDR3 DNA: TGTGCCAGCAGCCCCGGACGGCGAGTTTACGAGCAGTACTTC
CDR3 protein: CASSPGRRVYEQYF

D gene: -
clone size: once
J gene: TRBJ1-6
V gene: TRBV19
CDR3 DNA: TGTGCCAGTACCAAGATCCCGGAAGGGGATTCACCCCTCCACTTT
CDR3 protein: CASTKIPEGDSPLHF

D gene: -
clone size: -
J gene: TRBJ2-7
V gene: TRBV25-1
CDR3 DNA: TGTGCCAGCGCTCACATTAACTCCTACTACGAGCAGTACTTC
CDR3 protein: CASAHINSYYEQYF

D gene: TRBD2
clone size: -
J gene: TRBJ2-7
V gene: TRBV2
CDR3 DNA: TGTGCCAGCAGGGGAATTAGCGGGATATGGGAGCAGTACTTC
CDR3 protein: CASRGISGIWEQYF

D gene: TRBD1
clone size: -
J gene: TRBJ2-7
V gene: TRBV5-1
CDR3 DNA: TGCGCCAGCAGCTGGACCGGGACAGGGGATTCGGAGCAGTACTTC
CDR3 protein: CASSWTGTGDSEQYF

D gene: TRBD1
clone size: -
J gene: TRBJ2-5
V gene: TRBV11-2
CDR3 DNA: TGTGCCAGCAGCCGAGACAGGGGGGTGGGAGAGACCCAGTACTTC
CDR3 protein: CASSRDRGVGETQYF

D gene: TRBD1
clone size: once
J gene: TRBJ2-2
V gene: TRBV12-3/TRBV12-4
CDR3 DNA: TGTGCCAGCAGTTTGGTCCCAGGGGGCCGACCGTTTTTT
CDR3 protein: CASSLVPGGRPFF

D gene: TRBD1
clone size: -
J gene: TRBJ1-4
V gene: TRBV3-1/TRBV3-2
CDR3 DNA: TGTGCCAGCAGCCCACGGACAGGGGGCAATGAAAAACTGTTTTTT
CDR3 protein: CASSPRTGGNEKLFF

D gene: -
clone size: -
J gene: TRBJ2-7
V gene: TRBV5-1
CDR3 DNA: TGCGCCAGCAGCTTGGGGCTAGGGGCCTACGAGCAGTACTTC
CDR3 protein: CASSLGLGAYEQYF